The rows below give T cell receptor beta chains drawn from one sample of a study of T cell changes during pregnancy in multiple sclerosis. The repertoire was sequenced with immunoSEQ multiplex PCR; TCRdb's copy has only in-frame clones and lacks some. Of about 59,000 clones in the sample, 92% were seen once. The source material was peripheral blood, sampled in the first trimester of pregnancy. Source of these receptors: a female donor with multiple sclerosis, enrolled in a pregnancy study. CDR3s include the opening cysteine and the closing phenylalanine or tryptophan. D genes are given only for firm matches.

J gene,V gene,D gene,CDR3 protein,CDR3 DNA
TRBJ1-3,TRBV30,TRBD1,CAWGNRGTGNTIYF,TGTGCCTGGGGTAACAGGGGGACTGGAAACACCATATATTTT
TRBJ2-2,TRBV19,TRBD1,CASSNWDSRELFF,TGTGCCAGTAGTAACTGGGACAGCCGGGAGCTGTTTTTT
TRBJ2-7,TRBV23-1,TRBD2,CASSQYETSGTYEQYF,TGCGCCAGCAGTCAATACGAGACTAGCGGCACCTACGAGCAGTACTTC
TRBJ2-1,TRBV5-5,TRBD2,CASSSRLGTSGRRGEQFF,TGTGCCAGCAGCTCGAGGCTAGGGACTAGCGGGAGACGGGGTGAGCAGTTCTTC
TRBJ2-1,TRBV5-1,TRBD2,CATSSWGRENEQFF,TGCGCCACCTCAAGTTGGGGGAGGGAGAATGAGCAGTTCTTC
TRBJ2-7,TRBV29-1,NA,CSVESGSSYEQYF,TGCAGCGTTGAATCCGGGAGCTCCTACGAGCAGTACTTC
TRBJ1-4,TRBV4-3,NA,CASSPWPGEIEKLFF,TGCGCCAGCAGCCCCTGGCCAGGGGAGATCGAAAAACTGTTTTTT
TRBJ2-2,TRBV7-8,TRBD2,CASSSRSLAGGTGELFF,TGTGCCAGCAGCTCCAGATCACTAGCGGGAGGCACCGGGGAGCTGTTTTTT
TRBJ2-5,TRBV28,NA,CASSYGQQETQYF,TGTGCCAGCAGTTACGGACAGCAAGAGACCCAGTACTTC
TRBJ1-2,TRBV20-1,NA,CSASPGGGYTF,TGCAGTGCTTCCCCGGGGGGTGGCTACACCTTC
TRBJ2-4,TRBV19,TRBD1,CASSGRGTALAKNIQYF,TGTGCCAGTAGTGGACGTGGGACAGCGCTAGCCAAAAACATTCAGTACTTC
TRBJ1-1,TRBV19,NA,CASTDFGGEAFF,TGTGCCAGTACGGACTTTGGCGGTGAAGCTTTCTTT
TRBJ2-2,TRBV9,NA,CASSASTGSTGELFF,TGTGCCAGCAGCGCTTCGACTGGGAGCACCGGGGAGCTGTTTTTT
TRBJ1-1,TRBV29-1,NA,CSVRSPGSFITEAFF,TGCAGCGTCCGATCCCCGGGTTCCTTCATCACTGAAGCTTTCTTT
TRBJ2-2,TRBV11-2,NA,CASNAGGLAMSGVGELFF,TGTGCCAGCAATGCAGGCGGGCTAGCGATGTCGGGTGTCGGGGAGCTGTTTTTT
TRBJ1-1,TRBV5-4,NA,CASSLERGRILNTEAFF,TGTGCCAGCAGCTTGGAAAGGGGAAGGATCTTGAACACTGAAGCTTTCTTT